This T cell receptor beta chain was identified in a study of blood T cell repertoires in COVID-19 (TCRdb year 2020). Regarding the research as a whole: The collaborator samples originated in the United States, Italy and Spain and spanned the acute and convalescent phases of COVID-19. The repertoires were released in a freely available public database intended as a resource for research on the immune response to SARS-CoV-2. The sample metadata nearly always contained a de-identified subject ID, COVID-19 status, age in years and sex. The prospective study material was composed of cDNA or gDNA derived from T cells, B-cell-depleted T cells, or PBMCs. The samples were drawn from the first 160 participants of the ongoing ImmuneRACE study and from about 1,200 subjects provided by 6 global collaborators. Subjects who had been exposed to COVID-19, were actively infected with it, or had recovered from it provided the deeply sampled blood TCRbeta repertoires that made up the dataset. Where available, HLA class I and class II types were obtained from metadata supplied by the sample provider rather than from assay-based typing. On the study overall, not on this receptor specifically: Clinical and demographic metadata were provided uncurated, with the amount varying by source and participant.

The immunoSEQ Assay, a bias-controlled multiplex PCR, was used to amplify TCRbeta CDR3 regions from genomic DNA. Concerning the study's data processing: Nucleated cell counts per sample were estimated from amplification of reference gene primers within the assay. To quantify the absolute abundance of each unique TCRbeta CDR3 rearrangement, sequence reads were collapsed and filtered. For each sample, productive Simpson clonality was calculated as the square root of Simpson's diversity index across productive rearrangements. TCRdb mirrors the immuneACCESS table, restricted to in-frame sequences. Some clones are absent from its copies; in checked studies, under half trace to an unresolved V gene, and the reason for the others is unknown. V and J calls and clone size follow that table, whereas D and trimming were derived from the DNA. The sample profile shows fewer than 250,000 clones; 85% of them were found once. 5% to 7% of the sample belongs to the ten largest clones.

Turning to this clone: The antigen it recognizes is unknown. No base-level quality is on record; no much larger clone is a single base apart.

V is cut by 5 bases and J by 6 bases, and the space between the germline ends is 14 bases. The CDR3, cysteine through phenylalanine, is 14 amino acids long. The read is trimmed to its CDR3 DNA, 42 bases read in frame from base 1. The CDR1 and CDR2 encoded by the germline V gene are SGHAT and FQNNGV. Collaborating institutions collected whole blood in K2EDTA tubes following their own protocols. Collaborator samples were shipped for TCRbeta analysis as frozen whole blood, isolated PBMCs, or DNA extracted from either sample type. This receptor was identified in a woman aged 60-75 years with active or convalescent COVID-19. The specimen sequenced was peripheral blood. This chain joins TRBV11-2 to TRBJ2-1; the D gene is perhaps TRBD2, on 5 matching bases. The nucleotide sequence reads as follows: TGTGCCAGCAGCCTAAATCGAGGGATCAATGAGCAGTTCTTC. Translated, it gives CASSLNRGINEQFF.